The sequence of this TCR beta chain was determined in a study of vaccination and CD4 T cells after COVID-19. The treatment was: roughly 10-day PBMC culture with coronavirus spike peptide pools or control peptides (ViraFEST assay). Harvesting of the unexposed donor's CD4+ T cells predated the COVID-19 pandemic (2011-2018). After expanding antigen-specific T cells with peptide pools, ViraFEST sequenced their TCRs. Cells permitting, SARS-CoV-2 S/N and four cold-coronavirus spikes were tested on unexposed-donor CD4+ T cells. Sequenced with the Oncomine TCR Beta short-read assay was DNA taken from cultured CD4+ T cells. Once CD4+ T cells had been cultured, genomic DNA was extracted from them. TCRdb re-analysed the PCR reads in MiXCR, keeping a single row per CDR3 protein. The sample shows under 10,000 distinct CDR3 sequences, roughly 30% of them seen only once. A note on this clonotype: The antigen is not known.

The V gene's germline CDR1 is DFQATT and CDR2 SNEGSKA (reference sequence). The CDR3 length is 10 residues. The receptor was isolated from a human donor in good health. V is TRBV20-1 and J is TRBJ2-1, with D tentatively TRBD1 or TRBD2 (5 bases each). Material: CD4+ T cells from blood, cultured in vitro. CDR3 residues: CSPRGNEQFF. As DNA, the CDR3 is TGCAGCCCGAGGGGCAATGAGCAGTTCTTC.